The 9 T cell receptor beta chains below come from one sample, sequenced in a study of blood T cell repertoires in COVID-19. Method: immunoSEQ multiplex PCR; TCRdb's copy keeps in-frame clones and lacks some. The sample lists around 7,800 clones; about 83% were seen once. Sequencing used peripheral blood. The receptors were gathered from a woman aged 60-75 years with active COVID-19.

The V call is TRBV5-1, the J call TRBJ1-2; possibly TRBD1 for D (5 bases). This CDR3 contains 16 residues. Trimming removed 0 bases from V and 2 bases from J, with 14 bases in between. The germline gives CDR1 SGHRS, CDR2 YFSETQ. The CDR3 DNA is TGCGCCAGCAGCTTGGGGGGCAGCAGTACGAACTATGGCTACACCTTC. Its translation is CASSLGGSSTNYGYTF.

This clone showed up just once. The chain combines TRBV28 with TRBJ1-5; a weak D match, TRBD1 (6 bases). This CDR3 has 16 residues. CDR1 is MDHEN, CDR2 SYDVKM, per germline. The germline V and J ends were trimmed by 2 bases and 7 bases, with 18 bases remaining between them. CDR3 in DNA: TGTGCCAGCAGTTTAGGATCCATGGGGGCGGCGCAGCCCCAGCATTTT. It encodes CASSLGSMGAAQPQHF.

The CDR3 protein is CASSGQLEEKLFF. The CDR3 coding sequence is TGTGCCAGCAGCGGGCAACTAGAGGAAAAACTGTTTTTT. The rearrangement links TRBV5-5 to TRBJ1-4, with D unclear. The germline V and J ends were trimmed by 4 bases and 8 bases, with 12 bases remaining between them. This CDR3 region has 13 residues. In germline, CDR1 is SGHKS, CDR2 YYEKEE (reference sequence). Looking up the rest from reference TRBV5-5 and TRBJ1-4 gives the full variable domain: DAGVTQSPTHLIKTRGQQVTLRCSPISGHKSVSWYQQVLGQGPQFIFQYYEKEERGRGNFPDRFSARQFPNYSSELNVNALLLGDSALYLCASSGQLEEKLFFGSGTQLSVL.

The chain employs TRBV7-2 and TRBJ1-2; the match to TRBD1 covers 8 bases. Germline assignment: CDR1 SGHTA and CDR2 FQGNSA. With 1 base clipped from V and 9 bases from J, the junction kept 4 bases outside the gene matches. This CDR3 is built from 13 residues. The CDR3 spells CASSLGAGGSYTF. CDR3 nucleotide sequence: TGTGCCAGCAGCTTAGGCGCAGGGGGCAGCTACACCTTC. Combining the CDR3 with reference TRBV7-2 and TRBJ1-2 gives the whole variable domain GAGVSQSPSNKVTEKGKDVELRCDPISGHTALYWYRQSLGQGLEFLIYFQGNSAPDKSGLPSDRFSAERTGGSVSTLTIQRTQQEDSAVYLCASSLGAGGSYTFGSGTRLTVV.

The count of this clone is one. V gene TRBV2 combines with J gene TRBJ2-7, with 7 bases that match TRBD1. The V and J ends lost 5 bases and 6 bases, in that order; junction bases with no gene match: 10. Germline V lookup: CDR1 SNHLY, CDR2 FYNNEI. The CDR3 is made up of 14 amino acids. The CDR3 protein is CASSKQGLGLEQYF. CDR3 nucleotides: TGTGCCAGCAGTAAACAGGGGCTCGGTCTCGAGCAGTACTTC.

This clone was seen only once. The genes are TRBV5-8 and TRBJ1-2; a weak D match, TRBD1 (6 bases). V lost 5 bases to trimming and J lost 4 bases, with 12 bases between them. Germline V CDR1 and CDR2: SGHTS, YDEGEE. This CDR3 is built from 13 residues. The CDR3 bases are TGTGCCAGCAGTTTCGACAGGACCTATGGCTACACCTTC. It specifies CASSFDRTYGYTF.

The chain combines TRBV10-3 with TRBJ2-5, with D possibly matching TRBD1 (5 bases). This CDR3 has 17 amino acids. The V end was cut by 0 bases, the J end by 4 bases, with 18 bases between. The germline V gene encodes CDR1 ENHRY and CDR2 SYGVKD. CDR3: CAISESGRIGVGETQYF. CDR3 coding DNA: TGTGCCATCAGTGAGTCCGGTCGGATAGGGGTGGGAGAGACCCAGTACTTC.

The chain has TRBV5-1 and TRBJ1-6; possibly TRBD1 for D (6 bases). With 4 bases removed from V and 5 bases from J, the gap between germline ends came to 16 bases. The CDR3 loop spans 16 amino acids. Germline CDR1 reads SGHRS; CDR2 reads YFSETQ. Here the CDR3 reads CASSITGWSDNSPLHF. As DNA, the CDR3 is TGCGCCAGCAGCATCACAGGGTGGTCGGATAATTCACCCCTCCACTTT.

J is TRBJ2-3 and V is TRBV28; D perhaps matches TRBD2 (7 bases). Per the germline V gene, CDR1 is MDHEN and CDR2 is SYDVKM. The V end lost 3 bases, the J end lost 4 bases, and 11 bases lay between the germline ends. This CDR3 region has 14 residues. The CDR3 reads CASSFGGRSDTQYF. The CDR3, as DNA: TGTGCCAGCAGTTTCGGGGGGCGTTCAGATACGCAGTATTTT.